The T cell receptor (beta chain) under discussion was sequenced for a study of OX40 agonist ivuxolimab in advanced cancers. The overall study: Head and neck, renal cell, melanoma or hepatocellular carcinoma were the cancers that dose-escalation patients had. Study results and caveats: Clonal expansion was seen in CD4+ and CD8+ blood T cells by week 6 at 0.1 to 3.0 mg/kg.

The sample holds one count of this clone. Its matching antigen is unknown. The data were produced by immunoSEQ multiplex PCR, yet TCRdb's version contains in-frame clones alone and is incomplete. The repertoire holds approximately 40,000 clones, with around 89% as singletons. Germline V CDR1 and CDR2: SGHRS, YFSETQ. Trimming removed 5 bases from V and 7 bases from J; junction bases left unmatched: 6. CDR3 length: 14 amino acids. The sample was CD4+ or CD8+ T cells sorted from blood, taken in a trial of the OX40 agonist ivuxolimab. The sequence was collected from an adult with an advanced solid tumor such as melanoma, head and neck, liver or kidney cancer. This chain connects TRBV5-1 to TRBJ2-1, with 10 bases aligning to TRBD2. CDR3 amino acids: CASSTAGGPNEQFF. For the CDR3, the DNA is TGCGCCAGCAGTACAGCGGGAGGGCCAAATGAGCAGTTCTTC.